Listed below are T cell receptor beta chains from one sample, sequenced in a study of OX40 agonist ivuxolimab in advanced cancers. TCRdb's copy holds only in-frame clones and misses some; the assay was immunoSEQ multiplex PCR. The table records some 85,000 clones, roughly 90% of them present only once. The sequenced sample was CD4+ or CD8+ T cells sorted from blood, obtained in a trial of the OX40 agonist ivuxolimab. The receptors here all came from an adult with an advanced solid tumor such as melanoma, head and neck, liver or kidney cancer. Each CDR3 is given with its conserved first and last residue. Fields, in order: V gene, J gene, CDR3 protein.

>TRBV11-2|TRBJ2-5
CASMGARRSETQYF
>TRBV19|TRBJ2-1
CASSILTSGYNEQFF
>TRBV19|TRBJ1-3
CASGAGPGNTIYF
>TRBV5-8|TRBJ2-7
CASSLMASYEQYF
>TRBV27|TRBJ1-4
CASSLVGEKLFF
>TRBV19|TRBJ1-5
CASSIVTGGSSQPQHF
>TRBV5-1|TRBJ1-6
CASSQTGLPLHF
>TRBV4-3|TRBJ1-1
CASSQAPGTEAFF
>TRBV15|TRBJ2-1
CATSRDGSGFGEQFF
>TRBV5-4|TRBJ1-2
CASSPGTMNTLNYGYTF
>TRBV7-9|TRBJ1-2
CASSLDASLNYGYTF
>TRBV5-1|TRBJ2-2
CASSLGPATGELFF
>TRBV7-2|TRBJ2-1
CASSMSGGSSYNEQFF
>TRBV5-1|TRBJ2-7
CASSLGGQYEQYF
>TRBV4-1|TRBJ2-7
CASSQVGLAGSYEQYF
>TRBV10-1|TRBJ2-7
CASSDSAAVYEQYF
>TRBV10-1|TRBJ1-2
CASSGHRASGGYTF
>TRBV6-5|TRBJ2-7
CASSYGRTSYYEQYF
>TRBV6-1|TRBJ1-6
CASSVKGVGTANSPLHF
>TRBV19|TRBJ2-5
CASSINSGTQETQYF
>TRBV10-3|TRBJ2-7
CAIRIEVGKDEQYF
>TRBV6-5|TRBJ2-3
CASSIGQGTDTQYF
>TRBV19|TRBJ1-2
CASTPGTGGDYGYTF
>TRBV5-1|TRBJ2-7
CASSFGGVGNYEQYF
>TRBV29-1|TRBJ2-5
CSVEDVPTQYF
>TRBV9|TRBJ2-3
CASSSTQGLAGVPSTDTQYF
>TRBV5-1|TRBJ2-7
CASSPTPPPDRRGYEQYF
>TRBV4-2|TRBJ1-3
CASSQEDSLSGNTIYF